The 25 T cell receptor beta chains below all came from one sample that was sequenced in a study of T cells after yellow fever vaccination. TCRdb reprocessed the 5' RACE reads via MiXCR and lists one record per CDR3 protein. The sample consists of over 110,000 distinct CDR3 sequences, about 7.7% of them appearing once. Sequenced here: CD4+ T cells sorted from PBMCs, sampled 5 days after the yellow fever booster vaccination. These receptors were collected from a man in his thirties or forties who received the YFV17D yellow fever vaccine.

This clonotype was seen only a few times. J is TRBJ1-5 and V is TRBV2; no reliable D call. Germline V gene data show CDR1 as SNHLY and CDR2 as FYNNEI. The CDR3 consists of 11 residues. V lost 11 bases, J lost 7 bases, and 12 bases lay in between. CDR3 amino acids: CAVGRGQPQHF. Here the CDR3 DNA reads TGTGCCGTCGGCCGGGGACAGCCCCAGCATTTT.

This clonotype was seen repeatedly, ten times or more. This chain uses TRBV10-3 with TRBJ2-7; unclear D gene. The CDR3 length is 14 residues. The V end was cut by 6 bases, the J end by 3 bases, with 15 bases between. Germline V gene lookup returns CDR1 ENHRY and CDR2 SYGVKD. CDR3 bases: TGTGCCATCAGAACGGACGGAGCCCACTACGAGCAGTACTTC. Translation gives CAIRTDGAHYEQYF.

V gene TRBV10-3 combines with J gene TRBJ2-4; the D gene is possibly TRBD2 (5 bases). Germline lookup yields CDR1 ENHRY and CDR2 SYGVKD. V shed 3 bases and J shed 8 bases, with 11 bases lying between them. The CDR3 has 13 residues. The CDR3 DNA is TGTGCCATCAGTGAAACGGGATCAGACATTCAGTACTTC. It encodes CAISETGSDIQYF.

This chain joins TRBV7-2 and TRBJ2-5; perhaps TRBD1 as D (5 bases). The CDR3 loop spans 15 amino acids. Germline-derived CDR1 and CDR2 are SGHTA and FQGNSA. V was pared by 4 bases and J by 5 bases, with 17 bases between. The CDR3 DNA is TGTGCCAGCAGCTCCCGACAGCCTTTCTACGAGACCCAGTACTTC. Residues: CASSSRQPFYETQYF.

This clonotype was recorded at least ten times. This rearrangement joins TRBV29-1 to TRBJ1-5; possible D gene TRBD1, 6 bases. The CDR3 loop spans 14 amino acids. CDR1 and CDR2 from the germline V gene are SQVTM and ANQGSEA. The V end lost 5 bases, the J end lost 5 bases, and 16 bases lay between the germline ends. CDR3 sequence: CSVSPGTRDQPQHF. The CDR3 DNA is TGCAGCGTTTCCCCCGGGACACGAGATCAGCCCCAGCATTTT.

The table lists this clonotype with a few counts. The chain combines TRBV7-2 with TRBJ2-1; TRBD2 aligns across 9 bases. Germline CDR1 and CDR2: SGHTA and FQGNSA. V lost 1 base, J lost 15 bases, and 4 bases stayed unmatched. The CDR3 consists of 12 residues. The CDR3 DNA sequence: TGTGCCAGCAGCTTAGGGCTAGCGGGGCCGTTCTTC. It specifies CASSLGLAGPFF.

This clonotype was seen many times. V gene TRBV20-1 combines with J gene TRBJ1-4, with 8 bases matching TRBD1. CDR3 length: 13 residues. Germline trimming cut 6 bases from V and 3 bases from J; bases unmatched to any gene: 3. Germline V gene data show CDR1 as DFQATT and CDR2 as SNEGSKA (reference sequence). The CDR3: CSALDRANEKLFF. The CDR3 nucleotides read TGCAGTGCATTGGACAGGGCTAATGAAAAACTGTTTTTT.

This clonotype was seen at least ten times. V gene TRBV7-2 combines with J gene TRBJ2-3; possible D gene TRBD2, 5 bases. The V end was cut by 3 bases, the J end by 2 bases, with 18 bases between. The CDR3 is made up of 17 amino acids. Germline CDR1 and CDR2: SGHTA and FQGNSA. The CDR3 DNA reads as TGTGCCAGCAGCTTCGGGCGAAGACGCCTAGCCACAGATACGCAGTATTTT. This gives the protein CASSFGRRRLATDTQYF.

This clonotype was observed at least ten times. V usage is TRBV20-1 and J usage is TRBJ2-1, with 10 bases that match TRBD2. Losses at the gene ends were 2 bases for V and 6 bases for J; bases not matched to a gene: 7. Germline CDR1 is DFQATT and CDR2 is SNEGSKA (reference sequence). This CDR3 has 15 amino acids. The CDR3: CSARSGTSARNEQFF. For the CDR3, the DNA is TGCAGTGCTAGATCCGGGACTAGCGCACGCAATGAGCAGTTCTTC.

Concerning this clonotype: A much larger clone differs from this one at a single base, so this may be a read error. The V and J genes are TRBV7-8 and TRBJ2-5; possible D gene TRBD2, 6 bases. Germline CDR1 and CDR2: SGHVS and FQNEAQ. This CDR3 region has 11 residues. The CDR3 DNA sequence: TGTGCCAGCAGCGAACGGGGGACCAAGTACTTC. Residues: CASSERGTKYF.

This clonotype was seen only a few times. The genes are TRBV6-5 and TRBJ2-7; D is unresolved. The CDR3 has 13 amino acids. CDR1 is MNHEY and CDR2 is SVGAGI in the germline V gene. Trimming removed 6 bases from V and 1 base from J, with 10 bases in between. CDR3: CASSRDKSYEQYF. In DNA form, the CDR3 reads TGTGCCAGCAGCCGTGACAAGTCCTACGAGCAGTACTTC.

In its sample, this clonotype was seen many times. CDR3 residues: CASSQEWGRILTGELFF. DNA of the CDR3: TGCGCCAGCAGCCAAGAGTGGGGTAGGATCCTAACCGGGGAGCTGTTTTTT. The chain uses TRBV4-3 and TRBJ2-2; no reliable D call. Germline V lookup: CDR1 LGHNA, CDR2 YSLEER. Trimming shortened V by 0 bases and J by 5 bases, and 16 bases separated the two germline ends. This CDR3 region has 17 residues.

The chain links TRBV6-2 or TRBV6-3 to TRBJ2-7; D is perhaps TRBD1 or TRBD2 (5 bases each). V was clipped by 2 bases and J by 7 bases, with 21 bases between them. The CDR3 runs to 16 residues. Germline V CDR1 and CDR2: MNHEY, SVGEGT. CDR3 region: CASSYPSGPITGEQYF. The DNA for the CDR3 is TGTGCCAGCAGTTACCCCTCGGGACCCATAACGGGGGAGCAGTACTTC.

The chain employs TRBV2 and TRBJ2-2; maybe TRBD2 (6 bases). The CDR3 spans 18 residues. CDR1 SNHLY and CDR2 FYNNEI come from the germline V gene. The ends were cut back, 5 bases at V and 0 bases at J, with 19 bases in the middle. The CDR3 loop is CASSFRGGGAPNTGELFF. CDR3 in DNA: TGTGCCAGCAGTTTCCGGGGTGGAGGGGCCCCGAACACCGGGGAGCTGTTTTTT.

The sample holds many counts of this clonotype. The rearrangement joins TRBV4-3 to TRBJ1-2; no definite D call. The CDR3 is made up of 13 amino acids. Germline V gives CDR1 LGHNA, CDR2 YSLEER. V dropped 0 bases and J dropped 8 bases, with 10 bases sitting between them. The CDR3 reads CASSQDQYSGYTF. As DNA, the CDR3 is TGCGCCAGCAGCCAAGACCAGTACAGCGGCTACACCTTC.

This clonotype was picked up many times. The CDR3: CSARDDGAGAAYNEQFF. CDR3 DNA: TGCAGTGCTAGAGATGATGGTGCGGGAGCGGCCTACAATGAGCAGTTCTTC. The chain combines TRBV20-1 with TRBJ2-1; 7 bases match TRBD2. Per the germline V gene, CDR1 is DFQATT and CDR2 is SNEGSKA (reference sequence). CDR3 length: 17 residues. After removal of 0 bases from V and 2 bases from J, the junction contained 10 bases not matched to a gene.

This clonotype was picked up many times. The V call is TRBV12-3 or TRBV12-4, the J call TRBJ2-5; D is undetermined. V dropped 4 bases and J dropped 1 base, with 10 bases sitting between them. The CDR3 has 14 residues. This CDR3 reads CASSSGRLQETQYF. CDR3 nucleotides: TGTGCCAGCAGTTCGGGTCGACTCCAAGAGACCCAGTACTTC.

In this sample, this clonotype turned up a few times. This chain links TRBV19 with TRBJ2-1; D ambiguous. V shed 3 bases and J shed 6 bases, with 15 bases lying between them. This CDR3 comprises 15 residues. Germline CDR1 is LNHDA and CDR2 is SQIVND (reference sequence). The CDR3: CASSIGARHGNEQFF. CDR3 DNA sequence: TGTGCCAGTAGTATTGGAGCAAGGCACGGCAATGAGCAGTTCTTC.

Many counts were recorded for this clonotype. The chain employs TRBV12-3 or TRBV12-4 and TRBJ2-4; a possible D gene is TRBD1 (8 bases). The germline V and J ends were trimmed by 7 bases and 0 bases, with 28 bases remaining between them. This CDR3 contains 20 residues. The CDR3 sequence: CASIDSRGTGGGEAKNIQYF. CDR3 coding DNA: TGTGCCAGCATCGACTCGCGGGGGACAGGTGGGGGGGAAGCCAAAAACATTCAGTACTTC.

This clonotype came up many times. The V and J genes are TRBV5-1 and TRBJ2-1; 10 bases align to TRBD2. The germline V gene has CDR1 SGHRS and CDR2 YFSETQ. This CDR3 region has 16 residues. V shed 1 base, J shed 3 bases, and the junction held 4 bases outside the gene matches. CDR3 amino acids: CASSLSSGSLYNEQFF. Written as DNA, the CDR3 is TGCGCCAGCAGCTTGTCTAGCGGGAGCCTCTACAATGAGCAGTTCTTC. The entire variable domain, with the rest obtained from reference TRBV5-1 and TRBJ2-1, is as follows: KAGVTQTPRYLIKTRGQQVTLSCSPISGHRSVSWYQQTPGQGLQFLFEYFSETQRNKGNFPGRFSGRQFSNSRSEMNVSTLELGDSALYLCASSLSSGSLYNEQFFGPGTRLTVL.

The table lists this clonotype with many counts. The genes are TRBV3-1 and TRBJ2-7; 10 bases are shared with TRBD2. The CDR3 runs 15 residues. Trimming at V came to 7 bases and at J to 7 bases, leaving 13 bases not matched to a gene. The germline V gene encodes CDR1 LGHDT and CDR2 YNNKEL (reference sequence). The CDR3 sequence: CASKESGRAKDEQYF. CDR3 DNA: TGTGCCAGCAAGGAGAGCGGGAGGGCCAAAGATGAGCAGTACTTC.

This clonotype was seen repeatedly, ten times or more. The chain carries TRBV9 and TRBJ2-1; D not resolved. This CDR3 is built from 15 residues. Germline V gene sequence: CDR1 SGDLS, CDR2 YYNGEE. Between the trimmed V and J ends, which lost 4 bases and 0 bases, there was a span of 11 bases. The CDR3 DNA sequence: TGTGCCAGCAGCCCCGAACCTAACTCCTACAATGAGCAGTTCTTC. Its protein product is CASSPEPNSYNEQFF.

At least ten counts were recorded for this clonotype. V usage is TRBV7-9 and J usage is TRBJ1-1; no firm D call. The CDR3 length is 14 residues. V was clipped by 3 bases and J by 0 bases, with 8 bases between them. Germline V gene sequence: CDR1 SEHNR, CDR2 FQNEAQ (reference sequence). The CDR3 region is CASSFRPVNTEAFF. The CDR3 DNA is TGTGCCAGCAGCTTTAGGCCGGTGAACACTGAAGCTTTCTTT.

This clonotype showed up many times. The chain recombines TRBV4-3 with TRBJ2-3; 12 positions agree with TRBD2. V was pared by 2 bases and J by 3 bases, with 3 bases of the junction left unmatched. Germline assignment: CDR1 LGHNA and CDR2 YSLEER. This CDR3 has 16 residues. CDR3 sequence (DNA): TGCGCCAGCAGCCAAAGACTAGCGGGGGCTACAGATACGCAGTATTTT. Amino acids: CASSQRLAGATDTQYF.

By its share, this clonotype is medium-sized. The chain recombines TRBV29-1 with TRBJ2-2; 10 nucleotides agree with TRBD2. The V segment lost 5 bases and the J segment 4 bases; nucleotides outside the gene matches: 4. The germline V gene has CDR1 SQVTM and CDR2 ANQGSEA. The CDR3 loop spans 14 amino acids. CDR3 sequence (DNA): TGCAGCGTTCCGGGACTAGCGAGCACCGGGGAGCTGTTTTTT. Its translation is CSVPGLASTGELFF.